These 31 T cell receptor beta chains share one sample of origin, sequenced in a study of glioma-infiltrating T cells. TCR alpha and beta CDR3 regions were amplified from RNA using iRepertoire nested multiplex PCR. One entry per CDR3 protein, called by TCRdb with MiXCR from the multiplex PCR reads. The sample shows roughly 350,000 distinct CDR3 sequences, roughly two fifths of them seen only once. The specimen sequenced was glioma tissue, nonneoplastic brain tissue, or PBMCs (not recorded which). The origin of the receptors is a human donor with low-grade glioma or glioblastoma, undergoing nonglioma brain surgery, or in good health (not recorded which).

This clonotype was observed a handful of times. V usage is TRBV7-9 and J usage is TRBJ1-1; D unresolved. The CDR3 sequence is 14 residues long. Germline V gene sequence: CDR1 SEHNR, CDR2 FQNEAQ (reference sequence). V was clipped by 3 bases and J by 1 base, with 9 bases between them. Written as DNA, the CDR3 is TGTGCCAGCAGCTTCGGAGCGGGGAACACTGAAGCTTTCTTT. It translates to CASSFGAGNTEAFF.

The V and J genes are TRBV19 and TRBJ1-1; D call uncertain. CDR3 length equals 14 residues. The germline gives CDR1 LNHDA, CDR2 SQIVND (reference sequence). The germline V and J ends were trimmed by 5 bases and 0 bases, with 10 bases remaining between them. The CDR3 here is CASSQAPMNTEAFF. The CDR3 DNA reads TGTGCCAGTAGTCAGGCCCCCATGAACACTGAAGCTTTCTTT.

About this clonotype itself: A much larger clone lies one base from this, so it may be a read error. The gene calls are TRBV27 and TRBJ1-1; D ambiguous. The CDR3 is made up of 13 amino acids. Germline assignment: CDR1 MNHEY and CDR2 SMNVEV (reference sequence). As DNA, the CDR3 is TGTGCCAGCAGTTACTCCGCCGGCACTGGAGCTTTCTTT. This translates into CASSYSAGTGAFF.

This clonotype has ten or more counts. This sequence joins TRBV6-1 and TRBJ2-7, with D perhaps given as TRBD1 or TRBD2 (5 bases each). Per germline, CDR1 MNHNS and CDR2 SASEGT. V was cut by 8 bases and J by 12 bases, with 26 bases left in between. This CDR3 contains 14 residues. The CDR3 region has the DNA TGTGCCAGCCTCAATGTGGGACGTGATTCCGTGCTGTACTTC. Amino acids: CASLNVGRDSVLYF.

This clonotype was counted only a few times. This sequence may be a read error, since a much larger clone differs from it by one base. The J gene is TRBJ1-4, the V gene TRBV6-6, with TRBD1 identical over 7 bases. This CDR3 region has 14 residues. Per germline, CDR1 MNHNY and CDR2 SVGAGI (reference sequence). The CDR3, as DNA: TGTGCCAGCAGTTTCCGGGACAGTAATGAAAAACTGTCTTTT. Protein: CASSFRDSNEKLSF.

The sample holds many counts of this clonotype. V is TRBV6-2 or TRBV6-3 and J is TRBJ1-5; weak D call: TRBD1 (5 bases). The CDR3 extends over 13 amino acids. CDR1 MNHEY and CDR2 SVGEGT come from the germline V gene. V was clipped by 4 bases and J by 7 bases, with 11 bases between them. In DNA, the CDR3 is TGTGCCAGCAGTTCACAGGTTCAGCAGCCCCAGCATTTT. Translating gives CASSSQVQQPQHF.

This clonotype was detected only a few times. V gene TRBV24-1 combines with J gene TRBJ2-3; perhaps D is TRBD1 or TRBD2 (5 bases each). Germline V gene lookup returns CDR1 KGHDR and CDR2 SFDVKD. This CDR3 contains 19 residues. Trimming left V 4 bases short and J 0 bases short, with 22 bases between. CDR3 nucleotides: TGTGCCACCAGTGACCAAAGCGTTTCACACGGGGCTAGCACAGATACGCAGTATTTT. Residues: CATSDQSVSHGASTDTQYF.

This clonotype showed up just a few times. The rearrangement uses TRBV20-1 and TRBJ2-3, with TRBD2 identical over 12 bases. V lost 6 bases and J lost 2; bases outside the gene matches: 9. The CDR3 runs 16 residues. CDR1 DFQATT and CDR2 SNEGSKA come from the germline V gene (reference sequence). The CDR3 nucleotides are TGCAGTGCCAACCCAGGACTAGCGGGAAACACAGATACGCAGTATTTT. Translation: CSANPGLAGNTDTQYF.

This chain connects TRBV15 to TRBJ1-5; 7 bases fit TRBD1. This CDR3 region has 18 residues. Germline trimming cut 2 bases from V and 4 bases from J; bases unmatched to any gene: 14. Per germline, CDR1 LNHNV and CDR2 YYDKDF (reference sequence). CDR3 in DNA: TGTGCCACCAGCAGAACCTCGGGACAGCAAAGTTCTAATCAGCCCCAGCATTTT. It translates to CATSRTSGQQSSNQPQHF. The full variable domain, its missing parts supplied by reference TRBV15 and TRBJ1-5, is DAMVIQNPRYQVTQFGKPVTLSCSQTLNHNVMYWYQQKSSQAPKLLFHYYDKDFNNEADTPDNFQSRRPNTSFCFLDIRSPGLGDTAMYLCATSRTSGQQSSNQPQHFGDGTRLSIL.

As for this clonotype: The missing conserved phenylalanine or tryptophan at the end of this CDR3 makes a read error likely. The chain uses TRBV4-1 and TRBJ1-6; D not resolved. The V gene lost 0 bases and the J gene lost 8 bases, with 8 bases spanning the gap. The CDR3 totals 14 residues. CDR1 and CDR2 from the germline V gene are MGHRA and YSYEKL. CDR3 sequence (DNA): TGCGCCAGCAGCCAAGATGCCCGGTATTCACCCCTCCACCTT. This codes for CASSQDARYSPLHL.

The rearrangement uses TRBV11-2 and TRBJ1-3, with D possibly TRBD1 on 5 matching bases. The CDR3 length is 17 residues. V was trimmed by 0 bases and J by 4 bases, leaving 16 bases between them. Per the germline V gene, CDR1 is SGHAT and CDR2 is FQNNGV. The chain's CDR3 is CASSLERGRYGGNTIYF. CDR3 bases: TGTGCCAGCAGCTTAGAACGGGGACGGTACGGGGGAAACACCATATATTTT.

Regarding this clonotype: Relative to the germline gene, one junction end is altered; a read error may explain this. V usage is TRBV20-1 and J usage is TRBJ2-7; D remains unclear. The CDR3 runs 13 residues. Germline V gives CDR1 DFQATT, CDR2 SNEGSKA (reference sequence). The CDR3 coding sequence is TGCAGTGCTAGGCAACCACAGCAATACGGGCAGTACTTC. It is translated as CSARQPQQYGQYF.

This clonotype was picked up many times. The chain links TRBV6-2 or TRBV6-3 to TRBJ1-1; 10 bases fit TRBD1. Per germline, CDR1 MNHEY and CDR2 SVGEGT. The CDR3 extends over 16 amino acids. With V trimmed by 5 bases and J by 1 base, 7 bases remained unmatched. CDR3 DNA: TGTGCCAGCAGTCAAGACAGGGGGCTTGGGAACACTGAAGCTTTCTTT. Translating gives CASSQDRGLGNTEAFF.

The rearrangement links TRBV25-1 to TRBJ2-3; 7 bases align to TRBD2. This CDR3 comprises 15 residues. Germline CDR1 and CDR2: MGHDK and SYGVNS. J lost 9 bases, V lost 5 bases, and 14 bases had no gene match. CDR3 protein: CASSPEGRAIWTQYF. In DNA, the CDR3 is TGTGCCAGCAGTCCCGAGGGGAGGGCCATCTGGACGCAGTATTTT.

About this clonotype itself: One end of the junction varies from germline; a read error may be responsible. The chain links TRBV28 to TRBJ1-1, with D perhaps TRBD1 (6 bases). Germline V gene sequence: CDR1 MDHEN, CDR2 SYDVKM. The CDR3 spans 15 residues. DNA of the CDR3: TGTGCCAGCAGTTTGGTCGGACAGACGAACGCTGAAGCTTTCTTT. Its translation is CASSLVGQTNAEAFF.

The V and J genes are TRBV4-2 and TRBJ1-2, with TRBD1 matching over 7 bases. The CDR3 is 14 residues long. V trimming: 1 base; J trimming: 5 bases; junction bases outside the gene matches: 4. Germline V lookup: CDR1 LGHNA, CDR2 YNFKEQ. The CDR3 DNA reads as TGTGCCAGCAGCCAAGCCGGGACAGTATATGGCTACACCTTC. It encodes CASSQAGTVYGYTF.

A few counts support this clonotype. J is TRBJ2-4 and V is TRBV20-1, with D unresolved. Deletions cut 2 bases from V and 6 bases from J, with 5 bases between. This CDR3 contains 11 residues. From germline, CDR1 is DFQATT and CDR2 SNEGSKA (reference sequence). The CDR3 DNA is TGCAGTGCTAGATGGGTAAACATTCAGTACTTC. This codes for CSARWVNIQYF.

This chain joins TRBV18 and TRBJ2-7, with 9 bases fitting TRBD2. This CDR3 is 15 amino acids long. The V gene's germline CDR1 is KGHSH and CDR2 LQKENI. The ends lost 2 bases at V and 6 bases at J; junction bases unmatched: 8. The CDR3 DNA sequence: TGTGCCAGCTCACCAAACGCGGGAGGGCCATCCGAGCAGTACTTC. Translated, it gives CASSPNAGGPSEQYF. Filled out from reference TRBV18 and TRBJ2-7, the complete variable domain reads NAGVMQNPRHLVRRRGQEARLRCSPMKGHSHVYWYRQLPEEGLKFMVYLQKENIIDESGMPKERFSAEFPKEGPSILRIQQVVRGDSAAYFCASSPNAGGPSEQYFGPGTRLTVT.

The gene calls are TRBV19 and TRBJ2-7; weak D call: TRBD1 (6 bases). The CDR3 extends over 12 amino acids. The germline V and J ends were trimmed by 3 bases and 9 bases, with 12 bases remaining between them. Germline V gives CDR1 LNHDA, CDR2 SQIVND (reference sequence). CDR3 protein: CASSIQGSGQYF. The CDR3 region has the DNA TGTGCCAGTAGTATCCAGGGGTCGGGGCAGTACTTC. The variable domain in full, completed from reference TRBV19 and TRBJ2-7, reads DGGITQSPKYLFRKEGQNVTLSCEQNLNHDAMYWYRQDPGQGLRLIYYSQIVNDFQKGDIAEGYSVSREKKESFPLTVTSAQKNPTAFYLCASSIQGSGQYFGPGTRLTVT.

The chain carries TRBV4-1 and TRBJ2-1; unclear D gene. The CDR3 spans 13 residues. V was shortened by 0 bases and J by 8 bases, with 8 bases between the two germline ends. Germline values: CDR1 MGHRA, CDR2 YSYEKL. The CDR3 loop reads CASSQDRFDEQFF. The DNA of the CDR3 is TGCGCCAGCAGCCAAGACAGGTTTGATGAGCAGTTCTTC.

This clonotype has only a few counts. The chain employs TRBV4-3 and TRBJ2-7; 8 bases are a match to TRBD2. This CDR3 comprises 15 residues. The trim removed 1 base at V and 6 bases at J, leaving 8 bases unmatched. Germline V gives CDR1 LGHNA, CDR2 YSLEER. The chain's CDR3 is CASSQVTGRAAEQYF. CDR3 DNA: TGCGCCAGCAGCCAAGTTACCGGGAGGGCCGCCGAGCAGTACTTC.

This clonotype turned up a few times. This rearrangement joins TRBV19 to TRBJ2-7; D is possibly TRBD2 (6 bases). Trimming removed 6 bases from V and 3 bases from J, with 15 bases in between. The CDR3 sequence is 14 residues long. CDR1 is LNHDA, CDR2 SQIVND, per germline (reference sequence). The CDR3 DNA follows: TGTGCCAGTAGCCCCTGGGGGGATTTCTACGAGCAGTACTTC. Its translation: CASSPWGDFYEQYF.

This clonotype came up many times. The rearrangement joins TRBV6-2 or TRBV6-3 to TRBJ1-1; D perhaps matches TRBD1 (5 bases). Germline CDR1 reads MNHEY; CDR2 reads SVGEGT. V was clipped by 8 bases and J by 0 bases, with 13 bases between them. This CDR3 has 14 residues. CDR3 residues: CASHGGAMNTEAFF. CDR3 DNA sequence: TGTGCCAGCCATGGGGGTGCTATGAACACTGAAGCTTTCTTT.

This clonotype was detected many times. V and J are TRBV27 and TRBJ1-2; 7 bases align to TRBD1. The V segment lost 3 bases and the J segment 8 bases; nucleotides outside the gene matches: 3. Germline CDR1 reads MNHEY; CDR2 reads SMNVEV (reference sequence). The CDR3 covers 12 residues. The CDR3: CASSFSGQGYTF. CDR3 in DNA: TGTGCCAGCAGTTTCTCGGGACAGGGCTACACCTTC.

Of note for this clonotype: Given a much more abundant clone one base away, this may be a read error. CDR3 amino acids: CASSRDDRDNEQFF. CDR3 DNA: TGTGCCAGCAGCCGAGATGATAGGGACAATGAGCAGTTCTTC. The rearrangement links TRBV3-1 to TRBJ2-1; D call uncertain. Germline V gene data show CDR1 as LGHDT and CDR2 as YNNKEL (reference sequence). V was clipped by 4 bases and J by 5 bases, with 12 bases between them. This CDR3 has 14 amino acids.

With regard to this clonotype: The junction differs from germline at one of its ends, possibly a read error. The V and J genes are TRBV20-1 and TRBJ1-2; D uncertain. The CDR3 spans 11 residues. In germline, CDR1 is DFQATT, CDR2 SNEGSKA (reference sequence). This CDR3 is CSDSYGYGYTF. CDR3 coding DNA: TGCAGTGATAGTTACGGCTATGGCTACACATTC.

This clonotype has at least ten counts. This chain uses TRBV20-1 with TRBJ2-7; 14 nucleotides align to TRBD2. CDR1 and CDR2 (germline): DFQATT, SNEGSKA (reference sequence). V trimming: 6 bases; J trimming: 12 bases; junction bases outside the gene matches: 7. The CDR3 is 12 residues long. The CDR3 sequence: CSARLAGGDLYF. CDR3 sequence (DNA): TGCAGTGCCAGACTAGCGGGAGGGGACCTGTACTTC.

This clonotype was counted many times. V gene TRBV15 combines with J gene TRBJ2-5; weak D call: TRBD2 (5 bases). There are 14 residues in the CDR3. Per the germline V gene, CDR1 is LNHNV and CDR2 is YYDKDF (reference sequence). The V end lost 5 bases, the J end lost 0 bases, and 10 bases lay between the germline ends. Here the CDR3 reads CATSEGRYQETQYF. Here the CDR3 DNA reads TGTGCCACCAGCGAGGGCCGGTACCAAGAGACCCAGTACTTC.

This clonotype was recorded at least ten times. A read error may produce the germline difference seen at one junction end. V is TRBV20-1 and J is TRBJ1-1; D is possibly TRBD1 (6 bases). Germline V gene sequence: CDR1 DFQATT, CDR2 SNEGSKA (reference sequence). CDR3 length equals 12 residues. CDR3 in DNA: TGCAGTGCTAGGGATCCGGCGCAGGGGTGGAGTTTT. Protein sequence: CSARDPAQGWSF.

In its sample, this clonotype was seen a few times. The chain links TRBV4-1 to TRBJ1-4; weak D call: TRBD1 (5 bases). The CDR3 is 14 residues long. The germline V and J ends were trimmed by 2 bases and 8 bases, with 12 bases remaining between them. Germline values: CDR1 MGHRA, CDR2 YSYEKL. The CDR3 spells CASSQPTDTEKLFF. CDR3 coding DNA: TGCGCCAGCAGCCAACCGACAGATACGGAAAAACTGTTTTTT.

Remarks on this clonotype: This could be a read error, since a much larger clone is one nucleotide away. V usage is TRBV20-1 and J usage is TRBJ1-2; D remains ambiguous. Germline-derived CDR1 and CDR2 are DFQATT and SNEGSKA (reference sequence). The ends were cut back, 7 bases at V and 1 base at J, with 7 bases in the middle. CDR3 size: 11 residues. DNA of the CDR3: TGCAGTGTCAAGGTTAACTATGGCTACACCTTC. Amino acids: CSVKVNYGYTF.